What follows are 21 T cell receptor beta chains derived from one specimen sequenced in a study of identical twins. TCRdb reprocessed the 5' RACE reads via MiXCR and lists one record per CDR3 protein. The profile shows about 900,000 distinct CDR3 sequences, around 12% of them singletons. Another study also made use of these data, one on yellow fever vaccine responses in identical twins.

Material: PBMCs. All receptors come from a woman between 18 and 29 years old in good health.

The chain uses TRBV24-1 and TRBJ2-7; TRBD2 might be the D (5 bases). Germline values: CDR1 KGHDR, CDR2 SFDVKD. The CDR3 spans 14 residues. V lost 8 bases to trimming and J lost 3 bases, with 16 bases between them. The CDR3, as DNA: TGTGCCACCACCTTCGAGTGGGCGGGCTACGAGCAGTACGTC. Residues: CATTFEWAGYEQYV.

This clonotype occurred many times. CDR3: CSVGGGGNQPQHF. The CDR3 bases are TGCAGCGTTGGTGGGGGTGGCAATCAGCCCCAGCATTTT. The V call is TRBV29-1, the J call TRBJ1-5; D perhaps matches TRBD1 (5 bases). Looked up from germline, CDR1 is SQVTM and CDR2 is ANQGSEA. V lost 4 bases and J 2 bases, leaving 9 bases between the germline ends. This CDR3 has 13 amino acids. The complete variable domain, with remaining parts taken from reference TRBV29-1 and TRBJ1-5, reads SAVISQKPSRDICQRGTSLTIQCQVDSQVTMMFWYRQQPGQSLTLIATANQGSEATYESGFVIDKFPISRPNLTFSTLTVSNMSPEDSSIYLCSVGGGGNQPQHFGDGTRLSIL.

This clonotype was recorded a few times. The chain recombines TRBV5-1 with TRBJ2-2; 9 bases line up with TRBD2. The CDR3 has 15 residues. The germline CDR1 and CDR2 sequences are SGHRS and YFSETQ. V lost 4 bases to trimming and J lost 6 bases; unmatched junction nucleotides: 7. CDR3 loop: CASSPPGLAPGELFF. The CDR3 DNA is TGCGCCAGCAGCCCTCCGGGACTAGCCCCCGGGGAGCTGTTTTTT.

The rearrangement links TRBV28 to TRBJ2-5; TRBD2 aligns across 11 bases. Germline assignment: CDR1 MDHEN and CDR2 SYDVKM. The CDR3 runs 16 residues. V lost 7 bases to trimming and J lost 2 bases; unmatched junction nucleotides: 9. CDR3 coding DNA: TGTGCCAGCAAAAAATTAGCGGGAGGGCGGCAAGAGACCCAGTACTTC. This translates into CASKKLAGGRQETQYF.

This clonotype was recorded many times. V gene TRBV12-3 or TRBV12-4 combines with J gene TRBJ2-7; D might be TRBD1 (5 bases). The CDR3 runs 13 residues. The ends were cut back, 6 bases at V and 4 bases at J, with 13 bases in the middle. The CDR3 DNA sequence: TGTGCCAGCAGCCACGGACAAGGTTACGAGCAGTACGTC. Its protein is CASSHGQGYEQYV.

The rearrangement uses TRBV5-1 and TRBJ2-2; D tentatively reads TRBD1 or TRBD2 (5 bases each). CDR3 size: 16 residues. Trimming removed 3 bases at V and 2 bases at J, with 14 bases between. CDR1 is SGHRS, CDR2 YFSETQ, per germline. The CDR3 loop reads CASSSSGTRNTGELFF. As DNA, the CDR3 is TGCGCCAGCAGCTCTTCCGGGACCCGCAACACCGGGGAGCTGTTTTTT.

This clonotype has more than one count but fewer than ten. The genes are TRBV7-9 and TRBJ2-6, with TRBD1 identical over 9 bases. CDR1 is SEHNR and CDR2 is FQNEAQ in the germline V gene (reference sequence). The CDR3 is made up of 16 amino acids. V trimming: 5 bases; J trimming: 2 bases; junction bases outside the gene matches: 4. The CDR3 region has the DNA TGTGCCAGCAGCGCAAGACAGGGGGCTGGGGCCAACGTCCTGACTTTC. Amino acid sequence: CASSARQGAGANVLTF. Drawing the rest from reference TRBV7-9 and TRBJ2-6, the complete variable domain is DTGVSQNPRHKITKRGQNVTFRCDPISEHNRLYWYRQTLGQGPEFLTYFQNEAQLEKSRLLSDRFSAERPKGSFSTLEIQRTEQGDSAMYLCASSARQGAGANVLTFGAGSRLTVL.

CDR3 in DNA: TGTGCCAGCAGCTTAGGTCCCGCCACCTACAATGAGCAGTTCTTC. It codes for CASSLGPATYNEQFF. V usage is TRBV7-3 and J usage is TRBJ2-1, with no clear D. Germline CDR1 and CDR2: SGHTA and FQGTGA. V lost 2 bases to trimming and J lost 2 bases, with 10 bases between them. This CDR3 has 15 residues.

In its sample, this clonotype was seen many times. The rearrangement joins TRBV20-1 to TRBJ2-5, with 11 bases that match TRBD1. Germline V gene lookup returns CDR1 DFQATT and CDR2 SNEGSKA (reference sequence). The CDR3 has 14 residues. The V and J ends lost 6 bases and 4 bases, in that order; junction bases with no gene match: 7. The CDR3 DNA follows: TGCAGTGCCCCGGCCGGGACAGGGGGAGAGACCCAGTACTTC. The encoded protein is CSAPAGTGGETQYF.

This rearrangement joins TRBV7-3 to TRBJ2-3; TRBD2 agrees at 8 bases. Trimming took 0 bases from V and 3 from J; bases not matched to a gene: 2. Germline loops: CDR1 SGHTA, CDR2 FQGTGA. The CDR3 sequence is 15 residues long. The CDR3 region is CASSLTSGETDTQYF. The CDR3 DNA is TGTGCCAGCAGCTTAACTAGCGGGGAAACAGATACGCAGTATTTT.

There are many counts of this clonotype. The rearrangement links TRBV11-1 to TRBJ2-7; 15 nucleotides match TRBD2. The CDR3 runs to 19 residues. CDR1 SGHAT and CDR2 FQDESV come from the germline V gene (reference sequence). V shed 5 bases and J 5 bases; nucleotides not matched to a gene: 16. The CDR3 DNA reads TGTGCCAGCAGCCCGAGACCGGGACTAGCGGGAGGAGAACGTAACGAGCAGTACTTC. Translation gives CASSPRPGLAGGERNEQYF. The variable domain in full, completed from reference TRBV11-1 and TRBJ2-7, reads EAEVAQSPRYKITEKSQAVAFWCDPISGHATLYWYRQILGQGPELLVQFQDESVVDDSQLPKDRFSAERLKGVDSTLKIQPAELGDSAMYLCASSPRPGLAGGERNEQYFGPGTRLTVT.

There are a few counts of this clonotype. The chain recombines TRBV24-1 with TRBJ2-2; 7 nucleotides match TRBD1. CDR3 length: 15 residues. With 6 bases clipped from V and 6 bases from J, the junction kept 9 bases outside the gene matches. Germline CDR1 KGHDR, CDR2 SFDVKD. DNA for the CDR3: TGTGCCACCAGTCAAACAGGGGCCCTAGCCGGGGAGCTGTTTTTT. Protein sequence: CATSQTGALAGELFF.

The gene calls are TRBV2 and TRBJ2-1; D perhaps matches TRBD2 (6 bases). The CDR3 length is 15 residues. V was cut by 4 bases and J by 2 bases, with 12 bases left in between. Germline V gives CDR1 SNHLY, CDR2 FYNNEI. CDR3 region: CASSGDGRPYNEQFF. The CDR3 DNA reads as TGTGCCAGCAGTGGGGACGGGAGACCCTACAATGAGCAGTTCTTC.

V gene TRBV27 combines with J gene TRBJ2-1; 7 nucleotides match TRBD1. The junction had 8 bases not matched to a gene; V was cut back by 5 bases and J by 4 bases. Germline V lookup: CDR1 MNHEY, CDR2 SMNVEV (reference sequence). The CDR3 length is 15 residues. The CDR3 sequence: CASSTPGTAYNEQFF. CDR3 sequence (DNA): TGTGCCAGCAGTACCCCCGGGACAGCATACAATGAGCAGTTCTTC.

This clonotype appeared many times. This chain joins TRBV12-3 or TRBV12-4 and TRBJ2-1; D unresolved. The V gene lost 3 bases and the J gene lost 0 bases, with 9 bases spanning the gap. The CDR3 runs 15 residues. The CDR3 loop is CASSLKSSSYNEQFF. The CDR3 nucleotides are TGTGCCAGCAGTTTGAAGAGTAGCTCCTACAATGAGCAGTTCTTC.

This sequence joins TRBV20-1 and TRBJ2-3, with 15 positions matching TRBD2. This CDR3 contains 17 residues. The V and J ends lost 5 bases and 0 bases, in that order; junction bases with no gene match: 6. The germline gives CDR1 DFQATT, CDR2 SNEGSKA (reference sequence). The CDR3 loop reads CSARTSGRAISTDTQYF. In nucleotides, the CDR3 is TGCAGTGCTCGGACTAGCGGGAGGGCGATAAGCACAGATACGCAGTATTTT.

The chain couples TRBV20-1 to TRBJ2-5; 12 nucleotides align to TRBD2. The CDR3 has 16 residues. V was clipped by 6 bases and J by 4 bases; unmatched bases: 12. Germline lookup yields CDR1 DFQATT and CDR2 SNEGSKA (reference sequence). The CDR3 DNA sequence: TGCAGTGCCCACTCTAGCGGGGGGGTCTCTCGAGAGACCCAGTACTTC. This codes for CSAHSSGGVSRETQYF.

The rearrangement uses TRBV7-7 and TRBJ2-7; perhaps TRBD2 as D (6 bases). The germline V and J ends were trimmed by 6 bases and 5 bases, with 17 bases remaining between them. Germline V CDR1 and CDR2: SSHAT, FNYEAQ (reference sequence). The CDR3 has 14 residues. CDR3: CASSPEGNSNEQYF. CDR3 DNA: TGTGCCAGCAGTCCGGAGGGGAACTCGAACGAGCAGTACTTC.

This clonotype was seen a few times. This rearrangement joins TRBV10-3 to TRBJ1-1; the D is unclear. With 1 base removed from V and 4 bases from J, the gap between germline ends came to 7 bases. This CDR3 region has 13 residues. Germline values: CDR1 ENHRY, CDR2 SYGVKD. The CDR3 bases are TGTGCCATCAGTGAGTTCGGGCCCACTGAAGCTTTCTTT. Its protein product is CAISEFGPTEAFF.

The CDR3: CSARDFRGVWDSYEQYF. The DNA of the CDR3 is TGCAGTGCTAGAGATTTTCGAGGAGTTTGGGACTCCTACGAGCAGTACTTC. The chain carries TRBV20-1 and TRBJ2-7; D is ambiguous. The ends were cut back, 0 bases at V and 0 bases at J, with 18 bases in the middle. The V gene's germline CDR1 is DFQATT and CDR2 SNEGSKA (reference sequence). The CDR3 length is 17 residues.

This clonotype has just a few counts. This rearrangement joins TRBV6-2 or TRBV6-3 to TRBJ2-1; 7 nucleotides agree with TRBD1. This CDR3 region has 14 residues. V lost 7 bases to trimming and J lost 7 bases; unmatched junction nucleotides: 10. Germline-derived CDR1 and CDR2 are MNHEY and SVGEGT. The CDR3 region has the DNA TGTGCCAGCATTCCTAGGGGGCAATGGAATGAGCAGTTCTTC. It is translated as CASIPRGQWNEQFF.